These 23 T cell receptor beta chains came from one sample sequenced in a study of control samples from healthy donors and cancer patients. Sequencing used immunoSEQ multiplex PCR; TCRdb keeps in-frame clones, though not all of them. The data show around 250,000 clones, 82% seen once. The sequencing input was PBMCs. These receptors were collected from a woman aged 60-75 years with lung cancer.

The gene calls are TRBV2 and TRBJ1-4; 10 bases are shared with TRBD1. V lost 6 bases and J lost 8; bases outside the gene matches: 9. This CDR3 is 15 amino acids long. The germline V gene has CDR1 SNHLY and CDR2 FYNNEI. The CDR3 DNA reads as TGTGCCAGCAGAGACTCCGGGACAGGGGACGAAAAACTGTTTTTT. The encoded protein is CASRDSGTGDEKLFF.

J is TRBJ1-5 and V is TRBV7-3; D gene unclear. Per germline, CDR1 SGHTA and CDR2 FQGTGA. The germline V and J ends were trimmed by 2 bases and 4 bases, with 6 bases remaining between them. CDR3 length: 13 residues. The CDR3 DNA reads TGTGCCAGCAGCTTAGGGATTAATCAGCCCCAGCATTTT. This codes for CASSLGINQPQHF. Filled out from reference TRBV7-3 and TRBJ1-5, the complete variable domain reads GAGVSQTPSNKVTEKGKYVELRCDPISGHTALYWYRQSLGQGPEFLIYFQGTGAADDSGLPNDRFFAVRPEGSVSTLKIQRTERGDSAVYLCASSLGINQPQHFGDGTRLSIL.

The chain uses TRBV2 and TRBJ2-7; TRBD2 might be the D (7 bases). The germline gives CDR1 SNHLY, CDR2 FYNNEI. The CDR3 has 16 residues. With 4 bases removed from V and 2 bases from J, the gap between germline ends came to 18 bases. The CDR3 region is CASSVFGGRRPYEQYF. The CDR3 DNA sequence: TGTGCCAGCAGTGTTTTCGGGGGGCGCAGGCCCTACGAGCAGTACTTC.

The chain is built from TRBV5-1 and TRBJ2-3; D gene unclear. Germline V gene sequence: CDR1 SGHRS, CDR2 YFSETQ. The V and J ends lost 1 base and 1 base respectively, with 13 bases between them. This CDR3 has 16 amino acids. The CDR3 spells CASSLREYGRTDTQYF. For the CDR3, the DNA is TGCGCCAGCAGCTTGAGAGAGTACGGTCGCACAGATACGCAGTATTTT. Complete variable domain (other parts from reference TRBV5-1 and TRBJ2-3): KAGVTQTPRYLIKTRGQQVTLSCSPISGHRSVSWYQQTPGQGLQFLFEYFSETQRNKGNFPGRFSGRQFSNSRSEMNVSTLELGDSALYLCASSLREYGRTDTQYFGPGTRLTVL.

V gene TRBV10-1 combines with J gene TRBJ2-1, with D hard to call. Germline V lookup: CDR1 WNHNN, CDR2 SYGVQD (reference sequence). V was cut by 5 bases and J by 0 bases, with 11 bases left in between. CDR3 length: 15 residues. In DNA form, the CDR3 reads TGCGCCAGCAGTATGACTTCTAGCTCCTACAATGAGCAGTTCTTC. Translated, it gives CASSMTSSSYNEQFF.

The chain combines TRBV5-1 with TRBJ2-7; 9 bases are a match to TRBD2. V shed 0 bases and J 1 base; nucleotides not matched to a gene: 5. Looked up from germline, CDR1 is SGHRS and CDR2 is YFSETQ. This CDR3 is 16 amino acids long. In nucleotides, the CDR3 is TGCGCCAGCAGCTTGGAACCTAGCGGGGTTTCCTACGAGCAGTACTTC. As protein: CASSLEPSGVSYEQYF.

The gene calls are TRBV10-3 and TRBJ2-1; D gene uncertain. The CDR3 spans 13 residues. V shed 8 bases and J shed 4 bases, with 12 bases lying between them. Germline V gives CDR1 ENHRY, CDR2 SYGVKD. The CDR3 protein is CAIGRGTYNEQFF. CDR3 in DNA: TGTGCCATCGGACGAGGAACTTACAATGAGCAGTTCTTC.

The CDR3 DNA reads as TGTGCCAGCAGGCCCGGGATTATGATCCGCGGTGGCTACACCTTC. Protein sequence: CASRPGIMIRGGYTF. This chain uses TRBV6-5 with TRBJ1-2; D unresolved. In germline, CDR1 is MNHEY, CDR2 SVGAGI. V lost 6 bases, J lost 7 bases, and 21 bases lay in between. The CDR3 is made up of 15 amino acids.

V is TRBV4-2 and J is TRBJ2-7, with TRBD1 as a possible D gene (5 bases). This CDR3 has 14 residues. Deletions cut 2 bases from V and 2 bases from J, with 10 bases between. Germline assignment: CDR1 LGHNA and CDR2 YNFKEQ. CDR3: CASSQSRGTYEQYF. CDR3 nucleotide sequence: TGTGCCAGCAGCCAAAGTAGGGGAACCTACGAGCAGTACTTC.

There are a few counts of this clone. The V call is TRBV28, the J call TRBJ2-7; TRBD1 aligns across 9 bases. V lost 5 bases, J lost 2 bases, and 7 bases stayed unmatched. CDR1 MDHEN and CDR2 SYDVKM come from the germline V gene. CDR3 length: 15 amino acids. CDR3 DNA sequence: TGTGCCAGCAGTAGTACCGGGACAGGGACCTACGAGCAGTACTTC. Its protein product is CASSSTGTGTYEQYF.

This rearrangement joins TRBV5-1 to TRBJ1-4; D not certain. CDR3 length: 17 residues. V was trimmed by 0 bases and J by 3 bases, leaving 15 bases between them. CDR1 is SGHRS, CDR2 YFSETQ, per germline. This chain's CDR3 is CASSLAALASANEKLFF. The DNA of the CDR3 is TGCGCCAGCAGCTTGGCCGCCCTCGCAAGTGCTAATGAAAAACTGTTTTTT.

The chain recombines TRBV20-1 with TRBJ1-2, with a tentative D call TRBD1 (5 bases). The CDR3 is 11 residues long. Germline V gives CDR1 DFQATT, CDR2 SNEGSKA (reference sequence). V dropped 5 bases and J dropped 5 bases, with 9 bases sitting between them. This CDR3 is CSAQGLYGYTF. As DNA, the CDR3 is TGCAGTGCTCAGGGTCTTTATGGCTACACCTTC.

CDR3 sequence: CASRRRGVETYGYTF. In DNA form, the CDR3 reads TGTGCCAGCAGACGTCGCGGGGTCGAGACCTATGGCTACACCTTC. V and J are TRBV5-4 and TRBJ1-2; no reliable D call. Germline values: CDR1 SGHNT, CDR2 YYREEE (reference sequence). The CDR3 is 15 amino acids. Trimming left V 5 bases short and J 4 bases short, with 18 bases between. Combining the CDR3 with reference TRBV5-4 and TRBJ1-2 gives the whole variable domain ETGVTQSPTHLIKTRGQQVTLRCSSQSGHNTVSWYQQALGQGPQFIFQYYREEENGRGNFPPRFSGLQFPNYSSELNVNALELDDSALYLCASRRRGVETYGYTFGSGTRLTVV.

The rearrangement joins TRBV19 to TRBJ2-5; the D gene could be TRBD1 or TRBD2 (5 bases each). The CDR3 totals 15 residues. Germline V gene lookup returns CDR1 LNHDA and CDR2 SQIVND (reference sequence). The ends were cut back, 5 bases at V and 5 bases at J, with 18 bases in the middle. The CDR3 protein is CASSFRDGLWETQYF. The CDR3, as DNA: TGTGCCAGTAGTTTCCGGGACGGCTTGTGGGAGACCCAGTACTTC.

The V and J genes are TRBV10-3 and TRBJ2-7; 7 bases are a match to TRBD2. The germline V gene encodes CDR1 ENHRY and CDR2 SYGVKD. CDR3 length: 16 residues. J gave up 3 bases and V 6 bases, and 14 bases lay outside the gene matches. The CDR3 protein is CAIRSLGAGKIYEQYF. The CDR3 DNA reads TGTGCCATCAGATCCTTGGGAGCGGGAAAAATCTACGAGCAGTACTTC.

The chain links TRBV5-1 to TRBJ2-1, with 10 bases identical to TRBD2. This CDR3 is 15 amino acids long. Unmatched junction bases numbered 7, after V lost 4 bases and J lost 6 bases. Germline V gives CDR1 SGHRS, CDR2 YFSETQ. The DNA of the CDR3 is TGCGCCAGCAGCCGGACTAGCGGAGCCTGCAATGAGCAGTTCTTC. Translation: CASSRTSGACNEQFF.

J is TRBJ1-2 and V is TRBV6-5; D uncertain. The length of the CDR3 is 14 residues. V was clipped by 9 bases and J by 8 bases, with 22 bases between them. Looked up from germline, CDR1 is MNHEY and CDR2 is SVGAGI. The chain's CDR3 is CASGVGYQLYGYTF. Here the CDR3 DNA reads TGTGCCAGTGGGGTCGGGTACCAACTATACGGCTACACCTTC.

The chain recombines TRBV5-6 with TRBJ2-1; TRBD2 aligns across 9 bases. Losses at the gene ends were 4 bases for V and 4 bases for J; bases not matched to a gene: 12. Germline V lookup: CDR1 SGHDT, CDR2 YYEEEE. This CDR3 is built from 17 residues. The chain's CDR3 is CASSPTQTSGLYNEQFF. CDR3 DNA: TGTGCCAGCAGCCCCACCCAAACTAGCGGGCTATACAATGAGCAGTTCTTC.

This clone was counted once. The chain joins TRBV28 to TRBJ2-7; D is perhaps TRBD2 (7 bases). The CDR3 loop spans 15 amino acids. V lost 3 bases and J lost 5, with 17 bases in between. Germline CDR1 is MDHEN and CDR2 is SYDVKM. The CDR3 protein is CASSLGGAGEHEQYF. The CDR3 nucleotides are TGTGCCAGCAGTTTGGGGGGGGCAGGGGAACACGAGCAGTACTTC.

The genes are TRBV5-8 and TRBJ1-5; 7 bases are shared with TRBD1. The CDR3 has 17 amino acids. After removal of 6 bases from V and 0 bases from J, the junction contained 12 bases not matched to a gene. Germline V CDR1 and CDR2: SGHTS, YDEGEE. CDR3 region: CASTKWGGTDSNQPQHF. CDR3 nucleotide sequence: TGTGCCAGCACCAAATGGGGTGGGACAGATAGCAATCAGCCCCAGCATTTT.

The genes are TRBV27 and TRBJ2-7; D is tentatively TRBD1 or TRBD2 (6 bases each). V was clipped by 5 bases and J by 4 bases, with 21 bases between them. This CDR3 is 16 amino acids long. Germline V gives CDR1 MNHEY, CDR2 SMNVEV (reference sequence). The CDR3 reads CASSTHPGQRAYEQYF. In DNA form, the CDR3 reads TGTGCCAGCAGTACCCATCCCGGACAGCGGGCTTACGAGCAGTACTTC.

The genes are TRBV19 and TRBJ1-1; maybe TRBD1 (6 bases). CDR1 is LNHDA, CDR2 SQIVND, per germline (reference sequence). Trimming removed 5 bases from V and 3 bases from J, with 13 bases in between. The CDR3 sequence is 14 residues long. The CDR3 DNA reads TGTGCCAGTAGTCAAACGGGGGCATACACTGAAGCTTTCTTT. Translating gives CASSQTGAYTEAFF.

This chain connects TRBV11-2 to TRBJ1-6; D might be TRBD1 (6 bases). The germline V gene has CDR1 SGHAT and CDR2 FQNNGV. Trimming shortened V by 0 bases and J by 7 bases, and 10 bases separated the two germline ends. The CDR3 runs 15 residues. The CDR3 DNA reads TGTGCCAGCAGCTTAGAGTCAGGGGCAAATTCACCCCTCCACTTT. Translation: CASSLESGANSPLHF.